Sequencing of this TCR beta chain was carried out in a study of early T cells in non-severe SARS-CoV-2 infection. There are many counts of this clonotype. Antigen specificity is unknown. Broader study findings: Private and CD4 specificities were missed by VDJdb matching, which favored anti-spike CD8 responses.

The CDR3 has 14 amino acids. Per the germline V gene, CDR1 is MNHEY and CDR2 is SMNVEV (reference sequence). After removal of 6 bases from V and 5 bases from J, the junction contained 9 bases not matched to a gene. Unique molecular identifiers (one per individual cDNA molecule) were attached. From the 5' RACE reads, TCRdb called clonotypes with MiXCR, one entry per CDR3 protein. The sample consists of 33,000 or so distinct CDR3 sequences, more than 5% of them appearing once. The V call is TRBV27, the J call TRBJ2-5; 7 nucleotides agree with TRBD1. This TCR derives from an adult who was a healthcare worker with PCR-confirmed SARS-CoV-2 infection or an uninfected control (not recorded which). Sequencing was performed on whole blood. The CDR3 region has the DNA TGTGCCAGCAGCTTGACAGGGTATACGGAGACCCAGTACTTC. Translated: CASSLTGYTETQYF.